The 26 T cell receptor beta chains in this list originate from one sample, sequenced in a study of monozygotic twins with inflammatory bowel disease. TCRdb re-called the 5' RACE reads and gives one entry per CDR3 protein, without DNA. The sample includes approximately 400,000 distinct CDR3 sequences. The sample comprised blood. These receptor sequences come from a human donor with ulcerative colitis or Crohn's disease, or a healthy co-twin of an affected twin (not recorded which).

The chain is built from TRBV6-2 or TRBV6-3 and TRBJ1-6; no DNA is available, so the TRBD1 call from TCRdb remains unchecked. This CDR3 has 15 residues. Germline V gene lookup returns CDR1 MNHEY and CDR2 SVGEGT. The CDR3 sequence is CAVGPGTAYNSPLHF.

This rearrangement joins TRBV6-5 to TRBJ1-3. CDR1 and CDR2 (germline): MNHEY, SVGAGI. The CDR3 has 13 residues. CDR3 loop: CASSSVTGNTIYF.

The V and J genes are TRBV7-3 and TRBJ2-2; TCRdb lists TRBD2, though no DNA is available to test this call. CDR1 SGHTA and CDR2 FQGTGA come from the germline V gene. The CDR3 has 17 residues. CDR3 protein: CASSLRRLPNLSGELFF. The full variable domain, rest sourced from reference TRBV7-3 and TRBJ2-2, is GAGVSQTPSNKVTEKGKYVELRCDPISGHTALYWYRQSLGQGPEFLIYFQGTGAADDSGLPNDRFFAVRPEGSVSTLKIQRTERGDSAVYLCASSLRRLPNLSGELFFGEGSRLTVL.

This sequence joins TRBV6-2 or TRBV6-3 and TRBJ1-5. Per germline, CDR1 MNHEY and CDR2 SVGEGT. The CDR3 has 14 residues. The CDR3 sequence: CASSHRSGNQPQHF.

V gene TRBV29-1 combines with J gene TRBJ2-5; there is no DNA to check the TCRdb D call of TRBD1. Germline V CDR1 and CDR2: SQVTM, ANQGSEA. This CDR3 has 14 residues. This chain's CDR3 is CSVARTGGGETQYF.

V is TRBV5-4 and J is TRBJ1-1. The germline CDR1 and CDR2 sequences are SGHNT and YYREEE (reference sequence). The CDR3 spans 12 residues. The CDR3 loop is CASSEMNTEAFF.

This rearrangement joins TRBV5-1 to TRBJ2-2; there is no DNA to check the TCRdb D call of TRBD1. CDR1 is SGHRS, CDR2 YFSETQ, per germline. This CDR3 is built from 12 residues. CDR3 amino acids: CASSEGAGELFF.

J is TRBJ2-7 and V is TRBV29-1; as DNA is missing, the TRBD1 call by TCRdb cannot be tested. This CDR3 is built from 11 residues. Germline V CDR1 and CDR2: SQVTM, ANQGSEA. The CDR3 is CSTEGGGEQYF.

Here the CDR3 reads CASSLDLNQYEQYF. The V and J genes are TRBV12-3 or TRBV12-4 and TRBJ2-7. The CDR3 has 14 residues.

V is TRBV30 and J is TRBJ2-3; there is no DNA to check the TCRdb D call of TRBD2. This CDR3 is 13 amino acids long. Germline V gene sequence: CDR1 GTSNPN, CDR2 SVGIG (reference sequence). The CDR3 sequence: CAWRLAGGDTQYF.

The chain joins TRBV20-1 to TRBJ2-3; TCRdb proposes TRBD1, but this gene call is untestable without DNA. The CDR3 runs to 15 residues. CDR1 and CDR2 from the germline V gene are DFQATT and SNEGSKA (reference sequence). This CDR3 reads CSALNRGASTDTQYF.

This chain links TRBV10-3 with TRBJ1-2. Germline lookup yields CDR1 ENHRY and CDR2 SYGVKD. CDR3 length: 13 residues. The CDR3: CATEGDLNYGYTF.

This sequence joins TRBV6-6 and TRBJ1-6; no DNA is available, so the TRBD1 call from TCRdb remains unchecked. The CDR3 runs 12 residues. CDR1 and CDR2 (germline): MNHNY, SVGAGI (reference sequence). This chain's CDR3 is CASGQYNSPLHF.

V and J are TRBV30 and TRBJ2-5. The germline gives CDR1 GTSNPN, CDR2 SVGIG (reference sequence). This CDR3 has 13 amino acids. The CDR3 sequence is CAWSTGHQETQYF.

This chain uses TRBV6-1 with TRBJ2-1. The CDR3 runs 15 residues. CDR1 and CDR2 from the germline V gene are MNHNS and SASEGT. The CDR3 region is CASTYDMSSYNEQFF.

The V call is TRBV29-1, the J call TRBJ2-3. Per germline, CDR1 SQVTM and CDR2 ANQGSEA. This CDR3 has 11 amino acids. The CDR3 reads CAITRTDTQYF.

The chain employs TRBV11-2 and TRBJ2-3; TCRdb selects TRBD1, and the lack of DNA leaves this call unchecked. This CDR3 has 20 amino acids. Germline CDR1 and CDR2: SGHAT and FQNNGV. CDR3 region: CASSTPLDGDHHLSTDTQYF. The variable domain in full, completed from reference TRBV11-2 and TRBJ2-3, reads EAGVAQSPRYKIIEKRQSVAFWCNPISGHATLYWYQQILGQGPKLLIQFQNNGVVDDSQLPKDRFSAERLKGVDSTLKIQPAKLEDSAVYLCASSTPLDGDHHLSTDTQYFGPGTRLTVL.

V and J are TRBV7-2 and TRBJ1-1; the D call of TRBD1 rests on TCRdb alone, since no DNA is present to check it. Germline V gives CDR1 SGHTA, CDR2 FQGNSA. CDR3 size: 12 residues. This CDR3 is CASSPWGFEAFF.

The genes are TRBV6-6 and TRBJ1-2; as DNA is missing, the TRBD1 call by TCRdb cannot be tested. Germline loops: CDR1 MNHNY, CDR2 SVGAGI (reference sequence). This CDR3 has 13 amino acids. CDR3 region: CASSYGTVYGYTF.

The chain carries TRBV7-3 and TRBJ2-2. Germline CDR1 is SGHTA and CDR2 is FQGTGA. The CDR3 runs to 14 residues. This CDR3 reads CASSLEADTGELFF.

The chain couples TRBV7-9 to TRBJ2-7; the TCRdb D gene call, TRBD2, has no DNA to confirm it. Germline V lookup: CDR1 SEHNR, CDR2 FQNEAQ (reference sequence). The CDR3 has 14 residues. CDR3 sequence reads: CASSFTSRPYEQYF. Drawing the rest from reference TRBV7-9 and TRBJ2-7, the complete variable domain is DTGVSQNPRHKITKRGQNVTFRCDPISEHNRLYWYRQTLGQGPEFLTYFQNEAQLEKSRLLSDRFSAERPKGSFSTLEIQRTEQGDSAMYLCASSFTSRPYEQYFGPGTRLTVT.

The rearrangement uses TRBV10-3 and TRBJ2-7; TCRdb picks TRBD1, but there is no DNA to check that call. This CDR3 is 16 amino acids long. Germline lookup yields CDR1 ENHRY and CDR2 SYGVKD. The CDR3 spells CAISESGTVRTYEQYF.

The chain couples TRBV23-1 to TRBJ2-5. TRBV23-1 is an ORF; its function is uncertain. This CDR3 spans 12 amino acids. The CDR3 protein is CASSQSGETQYF.

This chain joins TRBV12-3 or TRBV12-4 and TRBJ2-1; the TRBD1 assignment by TCRdb is unverifiable without DNA. This CDR3 comprises 16 residues. CDR3 residues: CASSRTPPPGFNEQFF.

V gene TRBV11-2 combines with J gene TRBJ1-1; the TCRdb call, TRBD1, lacks DNA for checking. This CDR3 is 16 amino acids long. Germline V gene lookup returns CDR1 SGHAT and CDR2 FQNNGV. CDR3 residues: CASSPDRGQKNTEAFF.

V and J are TRBV29-1 and TRBJ1-5. Germline CDR1 reads SQVTM; CDR2 reads ANQGSEA. The CDR3 runs to 13 residues. The CDR3 spells CSVGTSPNQPQHF.